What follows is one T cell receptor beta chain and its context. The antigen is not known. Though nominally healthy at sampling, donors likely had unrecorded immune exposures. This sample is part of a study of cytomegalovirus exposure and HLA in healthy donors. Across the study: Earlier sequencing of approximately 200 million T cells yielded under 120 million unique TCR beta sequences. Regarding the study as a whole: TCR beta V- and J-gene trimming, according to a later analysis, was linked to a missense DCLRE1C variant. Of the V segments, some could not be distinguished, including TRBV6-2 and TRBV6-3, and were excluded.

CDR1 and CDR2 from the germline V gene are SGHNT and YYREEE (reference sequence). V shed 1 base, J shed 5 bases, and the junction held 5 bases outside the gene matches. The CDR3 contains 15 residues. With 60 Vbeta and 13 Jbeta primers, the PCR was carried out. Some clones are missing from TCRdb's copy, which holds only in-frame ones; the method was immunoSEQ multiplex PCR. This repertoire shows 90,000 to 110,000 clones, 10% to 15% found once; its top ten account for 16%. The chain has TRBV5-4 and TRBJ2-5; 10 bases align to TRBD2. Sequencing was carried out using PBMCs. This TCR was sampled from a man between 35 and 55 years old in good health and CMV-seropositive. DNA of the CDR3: TGTGCCAGCAGCTTGCTAGCGGGAGATGGGGAGACCCAGTACTTC. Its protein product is CASSLLAGDGETQYF. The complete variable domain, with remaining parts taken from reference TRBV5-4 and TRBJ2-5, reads ETGVTQSPTHLIKTRGQQVTLRCSSQSGHNTVSWYQQALGQGPQFIFQYYREEENGRGNFPPRFSGLQFPNYSSELNVNALELDDSALYLCASSLLAGDGETQYFGPGTRLLVL.